Below are 9 T cell receptor beta chains sequenced from a single sample in a study of T cells in Graves' hyperthyroidism and ophthalmopathy. What was amplified from RNA transcripts were TCR beta CDR3 regions. HTBI primers were used for first-round RT-PCR of the TCR CDR3. TCRdb reprocessed the multiplex PCR reads via MiXCR and lists one record per CDR3 protein. In the table there are about 380,000 distinct CDR3 sequences, approximately 14% of which are singletons. Sample: blood. Every receptor here comes from a woman aged 25 to 39 with Graves' ophthalmopathy.

V and J are TRBV29-1 and TRBJ1-2; perhaps TRBD1 as D (6 bases). V lost 5 bases to trimming and J lost 6 bases, with 19 bases between them. The CDR3 has 14 residues. In germline, CDR1 is SQVTM, CDR2 ANQGSEA. In DNA, the CDR3 is TGCAGCGTTCGGCCGTTGGCAGGGGAGGATGGCTACACCTTC. Its protein is CSVRPLAGEDGYTF.

This clonotype was found a few times. The chain links TRBV7-6 to TRBJ2-6; 8 bases agree with TRBD1. Germline CDR1 reads SGHVS; CDR2 reads FNYEAQ. This CDR3 is 18 amino acids long. V was pared by 5 bases and J by 0 bases, with 9 bases of the junction left unmatched. This CDR3 is CASSNQDRGGSGANVLTF. In DNA form, the CDR3 reads TGTGCCAGCAGCAACCAAGACAGGGGAGGCTCTGGGGCCAACGTCCTGACTTTC. The variable domain in full, completed from reference TRBV7-6 and TRBJ2-6, reads GAGVSQSPRYKVTKRGQDVALRCDPISGHVSLYWYRQALGQGPEFLTYFNYEAQQDKSGLPNDRFSAERPEGSISTLTIQRTEQRDSAMYRCASSNQDRGGSGANVLTFGAGSRLTVL.

In the case of this clonotype: A single base separates this from a much larger clone, so it may be a read error. The chain carries TRBV28 and TRBJ2-1; 8 bases are shared with TRBD2. The V gene end was trimmed by 4 bases and the J gene end by 8 bases; junction bases not matched to a gene: 13. CDR1 is MDHEN and CDR2 is SYDVKM in the germline V gene. This CDR3 has 16 residues. The CDR3 sequence is CASSSPPRGGGYEQFF. The CDR3, as DNA: TGTGCCAGCAGTTCTCCCCCCCGGGGGGGCGGCTATGAGCAGTTCTTC.

There are many counts of this clonotype. This chain uses TRBV7-2 with TRBJ1-5; possible D gene TRBD1, 5 bases. The CDR3 length is 15 residues. The V gene lost 5 bases and the J gene lost 4 bases, with 15 bases spanning the gap. Per the germline V gene, CDR1 is SGHTA and CDR2 is FQGNSA. The CDR3 nucleotides read TGTGCCAGCAGCGCCGGTGGGGGGAAAAATCAGCCCCAGCATTTT. Protein: CASSAGGGKNQPQHF.

This clonotype was recorded many times. CDR3 bases: TGTGCCAGCAGTCCGCGAGGCTCCTACAATGAGCAGTTCTTC. This codes for CASSPRGSYNEQFF. The chain is built from TRBV12-3 or TRBV12-4 and TRBJ2-1; D not certain. The V and J ends lost 5 bases and 0 bases respectively, with 8 bases between them. The CDR3 is 14 amino acids.

This sequence joins TRBV6-1 and TRBJ2-7; 9 nucleotides match TRBD1. There are 15 residues in the CDR3. Unmatched junction bases numbered 14, after V lost 8 bases and J lost 6 bases. The V gene's germline CDR1 is MNHNS and CDR2 SASEGT. The CDR3 spells CASHRTVTGGGEQYF. In nucleotides, the CDR3 is TGTGCCAGCCACCGAACCGTTACAGGGGGCGGCGAGCAGTACTTC.

This clonotype has ten or more counts. The chain links TRBV11-2 to TRBJ2-3, with 14 bases aligning to TRBD2. This CDR3 is built from 17 residues. In germline, CDR1 is SGHAT, CDR2 FQNNGV. V was pared by 5 bases and J by 2 bases, with 6 bases of the junction left unmatched. CDR3 nucleotide sequence: TGTGCCAGCAGCCGCGGACTAGCGGGGGGCAACACAGATACGCAGTATTTT. Translating gives CASSRGLAGGNTDTQYF.

The chain couples TRBV12-3 or TRBV12-4 to TRBJ1-2; tentative D call: TRBD1 (5 bases). V lost 0 bases to trimming and J lost 7 bases, with 21 bases between them. This CDR3 spans 17 amino acids. The CDR3 reads CASSLALMGDWGSGYTF. CDR3 bases: TGTGCCAGCAGTTTAGCGCTAATGGGAGACTGGGGGTCTGGCTACACCTTC.

This clonotype was picked up many times. The J gene is TRBJ1-5, the V gene TRBV2; 7 bases align to TRBD1. The CDR3 consists of 14 residues. Germline values: CDR1 SNHLY, CDR2 FYNNEI. V lost 5 bases to trimming and J lost 3 bases; unmatched junction nucleotides: 4. The CDR3 loop is CASSMGQYNQPQHF. As DNA, the CDR3 is TGTGCCAGCAGTATGGGACAGTACAATCAGCCCCAGCATTTT.